A selection of T cell receptor beta chains follows, all from one sample in a study of cytomegalovirus exposure and HLA in healthy donors. The table came from immunoSEQ multiplex PCR; TCRdb's copy has only in-frame clones and leaves some out. The repertoire holds over 150,000 clones, roughly 80% seen once, with 2.2% in the top ten. Sequenced: PBMCs. The receptors shown here come from a man aged 45-65 years in good health and CMV-seropositive. CDR3s include the opening cysteine and the closing phenylalanine or tryptophan. Each record gives: J gene, D gene, CDR3 length, V gene, clone size, CDR3 DNA, CDR3 protein. D genes are given only for firm matches. A clone size is listed for some rows: how often the clone was seen (once, few, many), or a class if it is expanded.

TRBJ1-5 TRBD1 16 TRBV23-1 NA TGCGCCAGCAGTCACTCGAGGACAGGACGCAATCAGCCCCAGCATTTT CASSHSRTGRNQPQHF
TRBJ1-1 NA 13 TRBV10-3 NA TGTGCCATCAGTGTAACCGGGGTCCGACGAGCTTTCTTT CAISVTGVRRAFF
TRBJ1-5 TRBD1 18 TRBV19 NA TGTGCCAGTAGTATCGGGACAGAAGAAGACTATAGCAATCAGCCCCAGCATTTT CASSIGTEEDYSNQPQHF
TRBJ1-1 NA 15 TRBV4-3 NA TGCGCCAGCAGCCAATTCCAGGGGTTTGAGACTGAAGCTTTCTTT CASSQFQGFETEAFF
TRBJ2-3 TRBD1 15 TRBV6-5 NA TGTGCCAGCAGTTACTCAGGGGGCTCGGCAGATACGCAGTATTTT CASSYSGGSADTQYF
TRBJ1-3 TRBD1 14 TRBV7-9 NA TGTGCCAGCAGCCCGACAGGGAGTGGAAACACCATATATTTT CASSPTGSGNTIYF
TRBJ1-2 NA 14 TRBV4-1 few TGCGCCAGCAGCCAAGTTGGAGAAGTGGATGGCTACACCTTC CASSQVGEVDGYTF
TRBJ2-2 TRBD2 19 TRBV11-2 NA TGTGCCAGCAGCCCCTCCAGCGGGGGGGCCAGGCATCGGACCGGGGAGCTGTTTTTT CASSPSSGGARHRTGELFF
TRBJ1-5 TRBD1 13 TRBV25-1 NA TGTGCCAGCGCGGGACAGGGTAATCAGCCCCAGCATTTT CASAGQGNQPQHF
TRBJ2-1 TRBD2 20 TRBV29-1 NA TGCAGCGTTGAAGACGCAGAGGAGACTAGCGGGATTTCCTCCTACAATGAGCAGTTCTTC CSVEDAEETSGISSYNEQFF
TRBJ2-5 TRBD1 15 TRBV10-3 NA TGTGCCACCTCTTGGTCGGGACAGGGTGGAGAGACCCAGTACTTC CATSWSGQGGETQYF
TRBJ1-5 TRBD1 14 TRBV5-1 NA TGCGCCAGCAGCCCGGACAGGGCTGATCAGCCCCAGCATTTT CASSPDRADQPQHF
TRBJ1-2 TRBD1 15 TRBV4-3 NA TGCGCCAGCAGCCATTCAGGGGGCTCTAACTATGGCTACACCTTC CASSHSGGSNYGYTF
TRBJ2-7 TRBD1 14 TRBV19 NA TGTGCCAGTAGTATAGGAGGGGGGACAGGCGAGCAGTACTTC CASSIGGGTGEQYF
TRBJ1-5 NA 15 TRBV18 NA TGTGCCAGTTCACGTACCGGGAATAGCAATCAGCCCCAGCATTTT CASSRTGNSNQPQHF
TRBJ1-4 NA 16 TRBV6-1 NA TGTGCCAGCAGTGAAGCGATGGGGGCTCGGGGTGAAAAACTGTTTTTT CASSEAMGARGEKLFF
TRBJ2-5 NA 14 TRBV7-7 NA TGTGCCAGCAGCTTAGGGCCTAGCCGAGAGACCCAGTACTTC CASSLGPSRETQYF
TRBJ1-4 NA 14 TRBV7-9 NA TGTGCCAGCAGCTTAGGGACTCGGAATGAAAAACTGTTTTTT CASSLGTRNEKLFF
TRBJ2-5 NA 11 TRBV6-5 NA TGTGCCAGCAGACGTGGATGGGAGCAGTACTTC CASRRGWEQYF
TRBJ1-5 NA 11 TRBV30 few TGTGCCTGGAACACCGGAGGGCCCCAGCATTTT CAWNTGGPQHF
TRBJ1-5 TRBD1 15 TRBV19 NA TGTGCCAGTAGGACCAGGACAGGGACAAATCAGCCCCAGCATTTT CASRTRTGTNQPQHF
TRBJ1-3 NA 12 TRBV29-1 NA TGCAGCGGCCTCAGGGGTGGAAACACCATATATTTT CSGLRGGNTIYF
TRBJ2-5 NA 12 TRBV11-2 NA TGTGCCAGCAGCTTAGGGAGGGGAACCCAGTACTTC CASSLGRGTQYF
TRBJ1-1 TRBD1 13 TRBV5-4 NA TGTGCCACCATCGGGACAGGGAACACTGAAGCTTTCTTT CATIGTGNTEAFF
TRBJ2-7 TRBD1 15 TRBV6-1 NA TGTGCCAGCAGTGTCGAGACAGGGGGCGGCTACGAGCAGTACTTC CASSVETGGGYEQYF
TRBJ2-7 NA 16 TRBV5-1 NA TGCGCCAGCAGCTTGGGGGGGACACTACGATCTAACGAGCAGTACTTC CASSLGGTLRSNEQYF
TRBJ1-1 TRBD1 18 TRBV30 NA TGTGCCTGGAGGACAGGGGAGTTTCCAAATAAACTCAACACTGAAGCTTTCTTT CAWRTGEFPNKLNTEAFF
TRBJ1-3 NA 14 TRBV6-5 NA TGTGCCAGCAGTCCGGGTAGCCGGATGAACACCATATATTTT CASSPGSRMNTIYF
TRBJ1-3 NA 12 TRBV11-2 NA TGTGCCAGCAGCCCCGGTGGAAACACCATATATTTT CASSPGGNTIYF
TRBJ2-7 TRBD1 16 TRBV27 NA TGTGCCAGCAGTTTATCCCAGACAGGGTTGGGATACGAGCAGTACTTC CASSLSQTGLGYEQYF
TRBJ1-5 NA 15 TRBV6-5 few TGTGCCAGCAGTTCGGGGGTTGGCGGCAATCAGCCCCAGCATTTT CASSSGVGGNQPQHF